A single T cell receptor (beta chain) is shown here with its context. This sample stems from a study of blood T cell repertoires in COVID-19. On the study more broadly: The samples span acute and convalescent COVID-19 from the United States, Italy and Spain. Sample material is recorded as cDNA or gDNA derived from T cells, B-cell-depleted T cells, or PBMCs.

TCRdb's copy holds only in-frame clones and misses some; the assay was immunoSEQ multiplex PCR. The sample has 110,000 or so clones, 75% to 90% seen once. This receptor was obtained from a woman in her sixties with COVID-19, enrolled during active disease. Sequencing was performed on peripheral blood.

CDR3 protein: CASSQGQGLPQDTQYF. The CDR3 DNA reads as TGCGCCAGCAGCCAAGGACAGGGCCTACCACAAGATACGCAGTATTTT. V usage is TRBV4-1 and J usage is TRBJ2-3; 7 positions agree with TRBD1. With 1 base clipped from V and 5 bases from J, the junction kept 9 bases outside the gene matches. Germline V gene sequence: CDR1 MGHRA, CDR2 YSYEKL. The CDR3 extends over 16 amino acids.